The text below deals with one TCR beta chain. Its antigen is not known. The sample comes from a study of shared clonotypes between healthy human individuals. For the study at large: Participating donors consisted of two women and a few men aged 18 to 49.

Study-wide findings and caveats: Owing to a small donor count, the genetic and exposure-history diversity represented was limited. Large depth notwithstanding, sorted-subset sequencing proved incomplete by rarefaction.

The V segment lost 0 bases and the J segment 7 bases; nucleotides outside the gene matches: 5. The CDR3 has 14 amino acids. From germline, CDR1 is MNHNY and CDR2 SVGAGI (reference sequence). Data came from immunoSEQ multiplex PCR; TCRdb stores just in-frame clones and leaves some out. The data show about 1.1 million clones, with approximately 78% seen just once and around 0.61% held by the top ten. The CD4+ fraction was divided into a CD45RA+ naive subset and a CD45RA-negative memory subset. The TCR originated in a man between 18 and 29 years old in good health. Some clones in this sample may be carry-over from other donors' samples. The V gene is TRBV6-6, the J gene TRBJ1-2, with 7 bases aligning to TRBD1. The sample consisted of memory CD4+ T cells from PBMCs. Noted subset: CD45RA-negative fraction. DNA for the CDR3: TGTGCCAGCAGTTACTCAAGGGGGCAGGGTGGCTACACCTTC. It is translated as CASSYSRGQGGYTF.